Presented here are 27 T cell receptor beta chains from one specimen sequenced in a study of T cells in Graves' hyperthyroidism and ophthalmopathy. Authors of the study amplified TCR beta CDR3 regions from RNA transcripts. A first-round RT-PCR of the TCR CDR3 used the HTBI primer set. MiXCR, run by TCRdb on the multiplex PCR reads, gives a single entry per CDR3 protein. In the table there are about 350,000 distinct CDR3 sequences, over 11% of which are singletons. Sequenced input: blood. These TCRs come from a woman aged 30 to 39 with Graves' hyperthyroidism.

This clonotype was recorded a few times. V is TRBV10-3 and J is TRBJ2-7, with D perhaps assigned TRBD1 or TRBD2 (6 bases each). Deletions cut 6 bases from V and 6 bases from J, with 12 bases between. The germline V gene has CDR1 ENHRY and CDR2 SYGVKD. The CDR3 spans 12 residues. The CDR3 spells CAIRPGAGEQYF. The CDR3 DNA is TGTGCCATCAGACCGGGGGCGGGCGAGCAGTACTTC.

This clonotype turned up a few times. The chain recombines TRBV20-1 with TRBJ2-3; 9 bases are a match to TRBD2. Per germline, CDR1 DFQATT and CDR2 SNEGSKA (reference sequence). The CDR3 length is 16 residues. The junction had 7 bases not matched to a gene; V was cut back by 1 base and J by 2 bases. This chain's CDR3 is CSARVLAGVATDTQYF. CDR3 nucleotides: TGCAGTGCTAGAGTATTAGCGGGAGTCGCCACAGATACGCAGTATTTT.

This clonotype was counted ten times or more. This sequence joins TRBV11-2 and TRBJ1-1; D perhaps matches TRBD1 (5 bases). CDR1 is SGHAT and CDR2 is FQNNGV in the germline V gene. V lost 3 bases, J lost 8 bases, and 13 bases lay in between. The CDR3 runs to 13 residues. CDR3 bases: TGTGCCAGCAGCTTGGTCGGGGGGGGAGAAGCTTTCTTT. Its protein is CASSLVGGGEAFF.

This clonotype was seen more than once but under ten times. The chain couples TRBV10-3 to TRBJ1-1; 8 bases line up with TRBD1. Germline V CDR1 and CDR2: ENHRY, SYGVKD. With 6 bases clipped from V and 5 bases from J, the junction kept 8 bases outside the gene matches. This CDR3 has 14 residues. Written as DNA, the CDR3 is TGTGCCATCAGGGAGACAGGGGCGAATACTGAAGCTTTCTTT. It translates to CAIRETGANTEAFF.

This clonotype came up many times. This chain joins TRBV9 and TRBJ2-2; D is possibly TRBD2 (5 bases). The V end was cut by 6 bases, the J end by 6 bases, with 15 bases between. From germline, CDR1 is SGDLS and CDR2 YYNGEE. The CDR3 has 14 residues. The CDR3 spells CASNPAGVPGELFF. The CDR3, as DNA: TGTGCCAGCAACCCCGCCGGGGTGCCCGGGGAGCTGTTTTTT.

Comments on this clonotype: This may stem from a read error, because a much larger clone lies one nucleotide away. The chain is built from TRBV7-2 and TRBJ2-3; 7 positions agree with TRBD2. J gave up 4 bases and V 5 bases, and 12 bases lay outside the gene matches. Germline CDR1 and CDR2: SGHTA and FQGNSA. The CDR3 consists of 16 residues. This CDR3 reads CASSRDYVGVADTQYF. In DNA, the CDR3 is TGTGCCAGCAGCAGGGACTATGTGGGAGTGGCAGATACGCAGTATTTT. Using reference TRBV7-2 and TRBJ2-3 for the parts outside the CDR3, the full variable domain is GAGVSQSPSNKVTEKGKDVELRCDPISGHTALYWYRQSLGQGLEFLIYFQGNSAPDKSGLPSDRFSAERTGGSVSTLTIQRTQQEDSAVYLCASSRDYVGVADTQYFGPGTRLTVL.

Worth noting for this clonotype: Given a much more abundant clone one base away, this may be a read error. The chain recombines TRBV11-2 with TRBJ1-6, with unresolved D. CDR1 is SGHAT, CDR2 FQNNGV, per germline. V lost 2 bases and J lost 5, with 7 bases in between. There are 14 residues in the CDR3. The CDR3 bases are TGTGCCAGCAGCTTAAAGGCCCATAATTCACCCCTCCACTTT. Amino acids: CASSLKAHNSPLHF.

This clonotype showed up many times. The V and J genes are TRBV7-3 and TRBJ2-1; 7 bases agree with TRBD2. The CDR3 is 17 amino acids. Germline assignment: CDR1 SGHTA and CDR2 FQGTGA. Trimming cost V 1 base and J 0 bases; bases outside gene matches: 6. Written as DNA, the CDR3 is TGTGCCAGCAGCTTAAGGGGAGGGGAGAGCTCCTACAATGAGCAGTTCTTC. Encoded protein: CASSLRGGESSYNEQFF. The full variable domain, with the rest looked up from reference TRBV7-3 and TRBJ2-1, is GAGVSQTPSNKVTEKGKYVELRCDPISGHTALYWYRQSLGQGPEFLIYFQGTGAADDSGLPNDRFFAVRPEGSVSTLKIQRTERGDSAVYLCASSLRGGESSYNEQFFGPGTRLTVL.

This clonotype was seen at least ten times. The V call is TRBV5-1, the J call TRBJ1-1; possibly TRBD1 for D (5 bases). Trimming shortened V by 0 bases and J by 4 bases, and 7 bases separated the two germline ends. This CDR3 region has 13 residues. Germline CDR1 is SGHRS and CDR2 is YFSETQ. Written as DNA, the CDR3 is TGCGCCAGCAGCTTGGGACAGTTCACTGAAGCTTTCTTT. This gives the protein CASSLGQFTEAFF.

This clonotype was counted at least ten times. This chain uses TRBV7-3 with TRBJ2-2, with 7 bases aligning to TRBD2. V shed 1 base, J shed 1 base, and the junction held 6 bases outside the gene matches. The CDR3 runs 17 residues. Germline V gene sequence: CDR1 SGHTA, CDR2 FQGTGA. The CDR3 bases are TGTGCCAGCAGCTTAAGGGCTAGCGGAGAGAACACCGGGGAGCTGTTTTTT. Translated: CASSLRASGENTGELFF.

This clonotype has more than one count but fewer than ten. This chain connects TRBV5-1 to TRBJ2-5; 8 bases fit TRBD2. This CDR3 is built from 15 residues. Looked up from germline, CDR1 is SGHRS and CDR2 is YFSETQ. J lost 5 bases, V lost 4 bases, and 10 bases had no gene match. The CDR3 region is CASSPTGGRMETQYF. The CDR3, as DNA: TGCGCCAGCAGCCCCACGGGGGGGAGGATGGAGACCCAGTACTTC.

This clonotype was seen repeatedly, ten times or more. This chain's CDR3 is CASRPDRLSVRNEKLFF. DNA of the CDR3: TGTGCCAGCAGACCGGACAGGTTATCGGTGAGGAATGAAAAACTGTTTTTT. The rearrangement uses TRBV6-2 or TRBV6-3 and TRBJ1-4; 7 nucleotides line up with TRBD1. The CDR3 runs to 17 residues. V lost 6 bases, J lost 5 bases, and 15 bases stayed unmatched. Germline CDR1 and CDR2: MNHEY and SVGEGT.

Ten or more counts support this clonotype. The genes are TRBV20-1 and TRBJ2-7; 8 bases align to TRBD1. V trimming: 5 bases; J trimming: 2 bases; junction bases outside the gene matches: 2. This CDR3 is built from 12 residues. Per germline, CDR1 DFQATT and CDR2 SNEGSKA (reference sequence). The CDR3 loop reads CSAGQGAYEQYF. CDR3 DNA: TGCAGTGCTGGACAGGGTGCCTACGAGCAGTACTTC.

The chain recombines TRBV19 with TRBJ1-2; no clear D. This CDR3 has 11 amino acids. Germline CDR1 reads LNHDA; CDR2 reads SQIVND (reference sequence). Trimming shortened V by 3 bases and J by 6 bases, and 5 bases separated the two germline ends. DNA of the CDR3: TGTGCCAGTAGTATCGGGAATGGCTACACCTTC. This translates into CASSIGNGYTF. Complete variable domain (other parts from reference TRBV19 and TRBJ1-2): DGGITQSPKYLFRKEGQNVTLSCEQNLNHDAMYWYRQDPGQGLRLIYYSQIVNDFQKGDIAEGYSVSREKKESFPLTVTSAQKNPTAFYLCASSIGNGYTFGSGTRLTVV.

This clonotype was recorded a few times. This could be a read error, since a much larger clone is one nucleotide away. The chain recombines TRBV6-6 with TRBJ1-2; D unclear. Trimming took off 2 bases at V and 5 bases at J, with 21 bases between the two ends. From germline, CDR1 is MNHNY and CDR2 SVGAGI (reference sequence). The CDR3 is 17 residues long. CDR3 sequence: CASSYGSQTQYAYGYTF. The DNA for the CDR3 is TGTGCCAGCAGTTACGGGTCCCAAACCCAGTACGCTTATGGCTACACCTTC.

This chain uses TRBV19 with TRBJ1-5; D gene ambiguous. CDR1 is LNHDA and CDR2 is SQIVND in the germline V gene (reference sequence). The CDR3 length is 12 residues. Trimming removed 3 bases at V and 6 bases at J, with 6 bases between. The CDR3 nucleotides are TGTGCCAGTAGTATCCCCCCTCAGCCCCAGCATTTT. As protein: CASSIPPQPQHF.

This clonotype was picked up many times. The chain has TRBV20-1 and TRBJ1-6; no firm D call. The ends were cut back, 6 bases at V and 6 bases at J, with 9 bases in the middle. Germline V gene data show CDR1 as DFQATT and CDR2 as SNEGSKA (reference sequence). This CDR3 spans 12 amino acids. CDR3 sequence (DNA): TGCAGTGCCCCGGACCTTAATTCACCCCTCCACTTT. Translated, it gives CSAPDLNSPLHF.

At least ten counts were recorded for this clonotype. The rearrangement links TRBV28 to TRBJ2-5; TRBD2 aligns across 8 bases. Germline V lookup: CDR1 MDHEN, CDR2 SYDVKM. V was clipped by 5 bases and J by 5 bases; unmatched bases: 10. This CDR3 comprises 15 residues. CDR3 sequence: CASSPRAGVFETQYF. The CDR3 DNA follows: TGTGCCAGCAGTCCGCGAGCGGGAGTTTTTGAGACCCAGTACTTC.

This clonotype appeared a few times. CDR3 DNA: TGTGCCAGCAGCGCCCCGGTGACTCCGACGTCTGCTGAGCAGTTCTTC. Translating it yields CASSAPVTPTSAEQFF. The chain is built from TRBV6-1 and TRBJ2-1; D is unresolved. Germline V gives CDR1 MNHNS, CDR2 SASEGT. Trimming removed 6 bases at V and 9 bases at J, with 24 bases between. The CDR3 has 16 amino acids.

Remarks on this clonotype: One base away lies a much larger clone, so this may be a sequencing read error. The rearrangement uses TRBV20-1 and TRBJ2-3; 9 positions agree with TRBD2. The V segment lost 4 bases and the J segment 5 bases; nucleotides outside the gene matches: 13. The CDR3 runs 16 residues. The germline V gene has CDR1 DFQATT and CDR2 SNEGSKA (reference sequence). The CDR3 nucleotides read TGCAGTGCTAACGCGGAAGGGACTAGCCGGGGAGATACGCAGTATTTT. This encodes CSANAEGTSRGDTQYF.

This clonotype has ten or more counts. The chain is built from TRBV18 and TRBJ2-7, with a tentative D call TRBD1 (7 bases). The CDR3 totals 14 residues. CDR1 is KGHSH, CDR2 LQKENI, per germline. Trimming cost V 5 bases and J 3 bases, with 14 bases left between them. Here the CDR3 reads CASSSQGTYYEQYF. The CDR3 DNA reads as TGTGCCAGCTCATCACAGGGGACTTACTACGAGCAGTACTTC.

This clonotype was observed a single time. V and J are TRBV6-8 and TRBJ1-4; TRBD1 might be the D (6 bases). This CDR3 has 15 amino acids. Germline CDR1 is MNHGY and CDR2 is SAAAGT. V lost 2 bases and J lost 3, with 10 bases in between. CDR3 loop: CASSYRGGSNEKLFF. The CDR3 DNA is TGTGCCAGCAGTTACCGCGGGGGCTCTAATGAAAAACTGTTTTTT.

The chain employs TRBV6-2 or TRBV6-3 and TRBJ1-2; 7 bases are shared with TRBD1. The CDR3 length is 15 residues. V was clipped by 11 bases and J by 3 bases; unmatched bases: 15. Germline V lookup: CDR1 MNHEY, CDR2 SVGEGT. The CDR3 DNA follows: TGTGCCGCCCTCGGGGGGTGGCAGGGGGACTATGGCTACACCTTC. This sequence encodes CAALGGWQGDYGYTF.

The DNA for the CDR3 is TGTGCCAGCAGTTACTCGAATATGTATGGCTACACCTTC. Amino acids: CASSYSNMYGYTF. The J gene is TRBJ1-2, the V gene TRBV6-2 or TRBV6-3; D unresolved. The germline CDR1 and CDR2 sequences are MNHEY and SVGEGT. This CDR3 contains 13 residues. V was clipped by 0 bases and J by 5 bases, with 7 bases between them.

This chain joins TRBV20-1 and TRBJ2-7, with TRBD2 matching 9 bases. The CDR3 contains 13 residues. After removal of 4 bases from V and 2 bases from J, the junction contained 3 bases not matched to a gene. Germline CDR1 reads DFQATT; CDR2 reads SNEGSKA (reference sequence). CDR3 loop: CSANSGRAYEQYF. The CDR3 DNA reads TGCAGTGCTAATAGCGGGAGAGCCTACGAGCAGTACTTC.

This clonotype was seen only a few times. This chain joins TRBV9 and TRBJ2-1; 7 bases are shared with TRBD2. The CDR3 has 16 amino acids. The ends lost 3 bases at V and 5 bases at J; junction bases unmatched: 11. Germline V lookup: CDR1 SGDLS, CDR2 YYNGEE. The DNA of the CDR3 is TGTGCCAGCAGCGGAGATCTAGCGGTTGGCAACAATGAGCAGTTCTTC. Translated: CASSGDLAVGNNEQFF.

This chain links TRBV20-1 with TRBJ1-5, with a tentative D call TRBD1 (6 bases). The CDR3 loop spans 16 amino acids. Trimming took 5 bases from V and 1 from J, leaving 18 bases between them. Germline assignment: CDR1 DFQATT and CDR2 SNEGSKA (reference sequence). CDR3 loop: CSAGKITGSSNQPQHF. The CDR3 DNA reads TGCAGTGCTGGAAAGATAACAGGGAGCAGCAATCAGCCCCAGCATTTT.